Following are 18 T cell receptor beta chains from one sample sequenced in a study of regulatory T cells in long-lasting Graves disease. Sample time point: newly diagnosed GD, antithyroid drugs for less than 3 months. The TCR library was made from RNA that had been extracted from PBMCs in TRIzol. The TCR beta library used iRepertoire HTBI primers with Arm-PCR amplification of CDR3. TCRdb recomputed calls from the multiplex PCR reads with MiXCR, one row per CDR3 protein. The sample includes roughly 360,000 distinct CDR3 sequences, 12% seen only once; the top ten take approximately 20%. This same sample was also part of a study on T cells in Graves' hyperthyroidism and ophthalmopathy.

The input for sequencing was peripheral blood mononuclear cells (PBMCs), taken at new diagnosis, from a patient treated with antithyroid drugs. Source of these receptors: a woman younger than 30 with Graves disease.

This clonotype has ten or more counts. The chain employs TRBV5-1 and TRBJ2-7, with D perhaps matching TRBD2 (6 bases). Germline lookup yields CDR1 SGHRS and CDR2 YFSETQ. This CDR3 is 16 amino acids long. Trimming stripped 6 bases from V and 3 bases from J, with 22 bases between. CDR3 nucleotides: TGCGCCAGCAACCCGGACGGAGGGGTCTCGTTCTACGAGCAGTACTTC. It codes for CASNPDGGVSFYEQYF.

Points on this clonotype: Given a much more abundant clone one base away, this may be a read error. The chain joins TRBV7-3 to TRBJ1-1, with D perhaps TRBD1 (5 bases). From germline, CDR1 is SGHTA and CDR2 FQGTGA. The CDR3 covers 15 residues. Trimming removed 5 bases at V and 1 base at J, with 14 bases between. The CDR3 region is CASSAGPPSNTEAFF. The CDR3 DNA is TGTGCCAGCAGCGCGGGACCGCCCTCGAACACTGAAGCTTTCTTT. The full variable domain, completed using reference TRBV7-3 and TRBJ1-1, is GAGVSQTPSNKVTEKGKYVELRCDPISGHTALYWYRQSLGQGPEFLIYFQGTGAADDSGLPNDRFFAVRPEGSVSTLKIQRTERGDSAVYLCASSAGPPSNTEAFFGQGTRLTVV.

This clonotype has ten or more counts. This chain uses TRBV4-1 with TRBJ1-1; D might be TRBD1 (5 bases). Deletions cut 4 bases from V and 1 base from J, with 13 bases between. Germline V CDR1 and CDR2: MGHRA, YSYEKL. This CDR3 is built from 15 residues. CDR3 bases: TGCGCCAGCAGCCCAGCACGTGGACAGAACACTGAAGCTTTCTTT. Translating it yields CASSPARGQNTEAFF.

CDR3: CASSLLTFRGLSTDTQYF. CDR3 in DNA: TGTGCCAGCAGCTTGCTTACCTTCAGGGGGCTTAGCACAGATACGCAGTATTTT. J is TRBJ2-3 and V is TRBV5-6, with TRBD1 matching 8 bases. Germline values: CDR1 SGHDT, CDR2 YYEEEE. The CDR3 covers 18 residues. After removal of 1 base from V and 0 bases from J, the junction contained 10 bases not matched to a gene.

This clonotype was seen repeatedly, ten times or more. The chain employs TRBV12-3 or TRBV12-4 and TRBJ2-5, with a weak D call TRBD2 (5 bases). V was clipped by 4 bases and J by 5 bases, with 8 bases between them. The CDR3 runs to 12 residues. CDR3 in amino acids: CASSSSGETQYF. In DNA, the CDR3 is TGTGCCAGCAGTTCCTCGGGGGAGACCCAGTACTTC.

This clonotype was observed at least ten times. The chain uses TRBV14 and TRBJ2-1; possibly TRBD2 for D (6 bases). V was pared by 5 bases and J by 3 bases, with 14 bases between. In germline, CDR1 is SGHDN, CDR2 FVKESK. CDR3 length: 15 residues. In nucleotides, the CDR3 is TGTGCCAGCAGCACCTCGGGACTCTACTACAATGAGCAGTTCTTC. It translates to CASSTSGLYYNEQFF.

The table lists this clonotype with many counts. The CDR3 DNA sequence: TGTGCCATCAGTGAGTTAGGGACAGGGAACGTCGAGCAGTACTTC. Protein: CAISELGTGNVEQYF. This rearrangement joins TRBV10-3 to TRBJ2-7; 9 nucleotides align to TRBD1. The CDR3 spans 15 residues. V gave up 1 base and J gave up 6 bases; unmatched junction bases: 7. From germline, CDR1 is ENHRY and CDR2 SYGVKD.

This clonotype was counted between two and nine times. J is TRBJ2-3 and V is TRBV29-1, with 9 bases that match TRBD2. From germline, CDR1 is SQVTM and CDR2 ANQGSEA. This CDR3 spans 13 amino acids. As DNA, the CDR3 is TGCTGCGGCGGGAGGGGGTCGGCAGATACGCAGTATTTT. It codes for CCGGRGSADTQYF.

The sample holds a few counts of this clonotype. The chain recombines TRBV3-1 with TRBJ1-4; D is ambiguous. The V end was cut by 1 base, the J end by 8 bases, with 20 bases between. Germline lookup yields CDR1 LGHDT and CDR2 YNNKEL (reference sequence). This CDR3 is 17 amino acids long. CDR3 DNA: TGTGCCAGCAGCCAAGGGTATCGAGAGACGTTTTCGGAAAAACTGTTTTTT. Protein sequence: CASSQGYRETFSEKLFF.

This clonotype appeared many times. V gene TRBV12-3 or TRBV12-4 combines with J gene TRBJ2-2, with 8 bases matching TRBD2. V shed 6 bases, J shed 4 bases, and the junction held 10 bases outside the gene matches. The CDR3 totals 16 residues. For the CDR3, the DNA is TGTGCCAGCAGGTTCCGGGGGGGCCTGGTCACCGGGGAGCTGTTTTTT. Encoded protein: CASRFRGGLVTGELFF.

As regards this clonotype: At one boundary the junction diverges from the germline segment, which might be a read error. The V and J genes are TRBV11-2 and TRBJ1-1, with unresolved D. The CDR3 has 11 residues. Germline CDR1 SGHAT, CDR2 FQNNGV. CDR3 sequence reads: CASRENTEALF. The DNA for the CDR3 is TGTGCCAGCAGAGAGAACACTGAAGCTCTCTTT.

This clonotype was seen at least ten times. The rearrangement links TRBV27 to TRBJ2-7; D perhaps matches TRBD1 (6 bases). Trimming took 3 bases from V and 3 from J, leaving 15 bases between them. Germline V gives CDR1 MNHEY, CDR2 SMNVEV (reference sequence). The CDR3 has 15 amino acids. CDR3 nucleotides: TGTGCCAGCAGTTTCGGACAGAGGTTAGTCTACGAGCAGTACTTC. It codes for CASSFGQRLVYEQYF.

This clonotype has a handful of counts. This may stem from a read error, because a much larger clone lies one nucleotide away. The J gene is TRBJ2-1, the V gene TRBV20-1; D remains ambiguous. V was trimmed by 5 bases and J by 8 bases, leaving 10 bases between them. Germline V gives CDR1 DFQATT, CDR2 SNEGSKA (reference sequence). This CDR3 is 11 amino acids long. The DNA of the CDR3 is TGCAGTGCTTTCCGTCGGGATGAGCAGTTCTTC. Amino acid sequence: CSAFRRDEQFF.

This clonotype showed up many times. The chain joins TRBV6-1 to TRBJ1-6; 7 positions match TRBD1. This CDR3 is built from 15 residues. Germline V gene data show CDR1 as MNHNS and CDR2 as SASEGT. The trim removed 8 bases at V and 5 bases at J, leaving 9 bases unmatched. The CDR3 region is CASCTWQGDNSPLHF. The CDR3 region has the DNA TGTGCCAGCTGCACATGGCAGGGGGATAATTCACCCCTCCACTTT.

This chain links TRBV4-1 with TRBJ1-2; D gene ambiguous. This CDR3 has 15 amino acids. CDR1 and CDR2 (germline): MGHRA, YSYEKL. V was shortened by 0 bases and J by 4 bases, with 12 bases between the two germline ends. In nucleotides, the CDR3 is TGCGCCAGCAGCCAAGAATCGTCAGGAGGCTATGGCTACACCTTC. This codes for CASSQESSGGYGYTF.

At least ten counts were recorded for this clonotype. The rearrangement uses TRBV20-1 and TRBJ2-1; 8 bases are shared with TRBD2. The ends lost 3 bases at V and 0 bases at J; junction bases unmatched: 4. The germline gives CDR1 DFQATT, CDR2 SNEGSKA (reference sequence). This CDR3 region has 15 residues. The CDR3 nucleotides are TGCAGTGCTAGGCGCGGGAGGAGCTCCTACAATGAGCAGTTCTTC. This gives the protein CSARRGRSSYNEQFF.

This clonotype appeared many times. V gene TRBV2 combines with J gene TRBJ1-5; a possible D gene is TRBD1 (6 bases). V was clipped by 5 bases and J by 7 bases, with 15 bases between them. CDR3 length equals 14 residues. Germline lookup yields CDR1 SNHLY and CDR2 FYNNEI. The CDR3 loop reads CASSYGQTRQPQHF. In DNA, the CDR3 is TGTGCCAGCAGTTACGGACAGACTAGACAGCCCCAGCATTTT.

Written as DNA, the CDR3 is TGTGCCAGCACCCGAGGGGGGAAGAACACTGAAGCTTTCTTT. It is translated as CASTRGGKNTEAFF. V usage is TRBV11-2 and J usage is TRBJ1-1, with a tentative D call TRBD1 (6 bases). V lost 7 bases to trimming and J lost 1 base, with 13 bases between them. This CDR3 has 14 residues. Germline CDR1 is SGHAT and CDR2 is FQNNGV.